A selection of T cell receptor beta chains follows, all from one sample in a study of blood T cell repertoires in COVID-19. The repertoire was sequenced with immunoSEQ multiplex PCR; TCRdb's copy has only in-frame clones and lacks some. The sample carries 35,000 to 50,000 clones, over 75% recorded once. The sample consisted of peripheral blood. The receptors were gathered from a woman aged 40 to 49 with acute or convalescent COVID-19. Both conserved end residues are part of each CDR3. The order of the fields is V gene, clone size, J gene, D gene, CDR3 length, CDR3 DNA, CDR3 protein. The D gene is left open where the match is weak. Clone size, where shown, is once, few, many, or a class for clones that have expanded.

TRBV6-5	once	TRBJ2-7	-	16	TGTGCCAGCAGTTACTCGGGGAAGGCAGGGACCTACGAGCAGTACTTC	CASSYSGKAGTYEQYF
TRBV9	-	TRBJ2-1	-	19	TGTGCCAGCAGCCTATCGGGTGGCGGCCGAGTGGGACTTTACAATGAGCAGTTCTTC	CASSLSGGGRVGLYNEQFF
TRBV24-1	-	TRBJ1-2	-	13	TGTGCCACCAGTGTACGGGACTACGGGGGCTACACCTTC	CATSVRDYGGYTF
TRBV4-3	-	TRBJ1-4	-	16	TGCGCCAGCAGCCAAGATGGGGAGGGGGGCATAGAAAAACTGTTTTTT	CASSQDGEGGIEKLFF
TRBV10-3	-	TRBJ2-7	TRBD1	13	TGTGCCATCAGTGGGGGACAGGGCTACGAGCAGTACTTC	CAISGGQGYEQYF
TRBV19	-	TRBJ1-1	TRBD1	16	TGTGCCAGTACACCATCGAAGACAGGGTTGAACACTGAAGCTTTCTTT	CASTPSKTGLNTEAFF
TRBV9	-	TRBJ1-6	TRBD1	16	TGTGCCAGCAGCGCAAGCAGGGGGTTGGTGAATTCACCCCTCCACTTT	CASSASRGLVNSPLHF
TRBV29-1	few	TRBJ1-3	TRBD1	15	TGCAGCGTTGAACCGACAGGGGGCGATGGAAACACCATATATTTT	CSVEPTGGDGNTIYF
TRBV6-4	-	TRBJ1-5	TRBD1	19	TGTGCCAGCAGTGACTCGGCGGCCCGGGACAGGAAACGCAATCAGCCCCAGCATTTT	CASSDSAARDRKRNQPQHF
TRBV7-9	-	TRBJ1-1	-	19	TGTGCCAGCAGCTTGTTTTCCTGGGCAGGCCCGAAGAAGAACACTGAAGCTTTCTTT	CASSLFSWAGPKKNTEAFF
TRBV19	-	TRBJ1-4	-	17	TGTGCCAGTAGCTCCCTCACCGGGGGAAAGATGGGTGAAAAACTGTTTTTT	CASSSLTGGKMGEKLFF
TRBV28	-	TRBJ1-2	TRBD1	17	TGTGCCAGCAGTAGCGAAGACTCCGGGACAGGTCCTTATGGCTACACCTTC	CASSSEDSGTGPYGYTF
TRBV7-2	-	TRBJ2-3	TRBD1	16	TGTGCCAGCAGCTTAACGACAGGGGCATCAACAGATACGCAGTATTTT	CASSLTTGASTDTQYF
TRBV7-9	-	TRBJ1-1	TRBD1	14	TGTGCCAGCAGTAGGACAGGGCTGGGCACTGAAGCTTTCTTT	CASSRTGLGTEAFF
TRBV7-2	-	TRBJ2-1	TRBD2	16	TGTGCCAGCAGCTCCGGACTAGCGGGGGGATACAATGAGCAGTTCTTC	CASSSGLAGGYNEQFF
TRBV3-1/TRBV3-2	-	TRBJ2-1	-	15	TGTGCCAGCAGCCAAGGGGACTTTCCCTACAATGAGCAGTTCTTC	CASSQGDFPYNEQFF
TRBV9	-	TRBJ1-2	-	13	TGTGCCAGCAGCGTACGGGGGGCGCTAGGCTACACCTTC	CASSVRGALGYTF
TRBV6-4	-	TRBJ1-5	TRBD1	19	TGTGCCAGCAGTGACTCGACTCTTTCGGTGACAGGGGGCAATCAGCCCCAGCATTTT	CASSDSTLSVTGGNQPQHF
TRBV11-2	once	TRBJ1-2	TRBD1	13	TGTGCCAGCAGCTTAGGGACAGGGAATGGCTACACCTTC	CASSLGTGNGYTF
TRBV21-1	-	TRBJ2-7	-	15	TGTGCCAGCAGTAGAGCCCTAGCGGCTTTCTACGAGCAGTACTTC	CASSRALAAFYEQYF
TRBV28	-	TRBJ1-2	TRBD1	14	TGTGCCAGCAGTGGGCAGACAGGGAACTATGGCTACACCTTC	CASSGQTGNYGYTF
TRBV9	-	TRBJ1-1	-	13	TGTGCCAGCAAGGGGAATCGGAACACTGAAGCTTTCTTT	CASKGNRNTEAFF
TRBV2	once	TRBJ1-5	-	15	TGTGCCAGCAGCGCCGACAGCAATAGCAATCAGCCCCAGCATTTT	CASSADSNSNQPQHF
TRBV7-9	-	TRBJ1-2	-	17	TGTGCCAGCAGCTTAGCCCGACAGGTCCAAGCTAACTATGGCTACACCTTC	CASSLARQVQANYGYTF
TRBV25-1	-	TRBJ2-1	-	12	TGTGCCAGCACCGGGGAGGTCCCCAAGCAGTTCTTC	CASTGEVPKQFF
TRBV9	-	TRBJ2-1	-	14	TGTGCCAGCAGCGCAAGGGGCTCCTACAATGAGCAGTTCTTC	CASSARGSYNEQFF
TRBV12-3/TRBV12-4	-	TRBJ1-3	-	12	TGTGCCAGCAAATCCGTTGGAAACACCATATATTTT	CASKSVGNTIYF
TRBV18	-	TRBJ2-7	TRBD2	15	TGTGCCAGCTCACCGCGGCGGGAGCCCGCGGACGAGCAGTACTTC	CASSPRREPADEQYF
TRBV11-2	-	TRBJ2-1	TRBD2	14	TGTGCCAGCAGCAGACTAGCGGGGGACAATGAGCAGTTCTTC	CASSRLAGDNEQFF
TRBV6-2/TRBV6-3	-	TRBJ2-7	TRBD2	15	TGTGCCAGCAGTGGACTAGCCCTATCTTTTTACGAGCAGTACTTC	CASSGLALSFYEQYF
TRBV5-6	-	TRBJ1-1	-	13	TGTGCCAGCAGCCCCATGGGACTGAAAGAAGCTTTCTTT	CASSPMGLKEAFF
TRBV4-3	-	TRBJ2-3	TRBD1	17	TGCGCCAGCAGCCAAGATCTACAGGGGGCTGGCACAGATACGCAGTATTTT	CASSQDLQGAGTDTQYF
TRBV3-1/TRBV3-2	-	TRBJ2-3	TRBD2	16	TGTGCCAGCAGCCAAGCTCTAGCGGGGGGGACAGATACGCAGTATTTT	CASSQALAGGTDTQYF
TRBV9	once	TRBJ2-5	-	15	TGTGCCAGCAGCGTGTCCGTCGACTACGAAGAGACCCAGTACTTC	CASSVSVDYEETQYF
TRBV5-4	medium-sized	TRBJ2-7	-	15	TGTGCCAGCAGCTTAAGGGAAGGGGGATCCTACGAGCAGTACTTC	CASSLREGGSYEQYF
TRBV3-1/TRBV3-2	-	TRBJ2-1	-	13	TGTGCCAGGCGAGGAAGCTCCTACAATGAGCAGTTCTTC	CARRGSSYNEQFF
TRBV12-3/TRBV12-4	-	TRBJ1-2	-	10	TGTGCCAGCAGTTTCAGGCTCTGCACCTTC	CASSFRLCTF
TRBV4-3	-	TRBJ2-3	-	12	TGCGCCAGCAGTAGCAGCACAGATACGCAGTATTTT	CASSSSTDTQYF
TRBV5-8	-	TRBJ1-2	TRBD1	16	TGTGCCAGCAGCCAAGGACAGGGGGCGTTTACGTATGGCTACACCTTC	CASSQGQGAFTYGYTF
TRBV5-1	few	TRBJ1-1	TRBD1	15	TGCGCCAGCAGCTTGGTGGGACAGGGTAACACTGAAGCTTTCTTT	CASSLVGQGNTEAFF
TRBV27	-	TRBJ1-1	-	13	TGTGCCAGCAGTCTGGGCCCGAACACTGAAGCTTTCTTT	CASSLGPNTEAFF
TRBV28	few	TRBJ2-7	TRBD2	13	TGTGCCAGCACGGGAGCGGGGCTCTACGAGCAGTACTTC	CASTGAGLYEQYF
TRBV19	-	TRBJ2-1	-	13	TGTGCCAGTAGGCTAGCCCCCTACAATGAGCAGTTCTTC	CASRLAPYNEQFF
TRBV12-3/TRBV12-4	-	TRBJ2-5	-	11	TGTGCCAGCAGTCCCGGAGAGACCCAGTACTTC	CASSPGETQYF
TRBV9	-	TRBJ2-5	TRBD1	14	TGTGCCAGCAGCGCCGGCCCGGGACAGGGGGGTCTCTACTTC	CASSAGPGQGGLYF
TRBV11-2	-	TRBJ1-6	-	16	TGTGCCAGCAGCTCCATTCAGTGGGGCCGTAATTCACCCCTCCACTTT	CASSSIQWGRNSPLHF
TRBV6-2/TRBV6-3	-	TRBJ1-5	-	14	TGTGCCAGCAGTTCCGGGGGGACCAATCAGCCCCAGCATTTT	CASSSGGTNQPQHF